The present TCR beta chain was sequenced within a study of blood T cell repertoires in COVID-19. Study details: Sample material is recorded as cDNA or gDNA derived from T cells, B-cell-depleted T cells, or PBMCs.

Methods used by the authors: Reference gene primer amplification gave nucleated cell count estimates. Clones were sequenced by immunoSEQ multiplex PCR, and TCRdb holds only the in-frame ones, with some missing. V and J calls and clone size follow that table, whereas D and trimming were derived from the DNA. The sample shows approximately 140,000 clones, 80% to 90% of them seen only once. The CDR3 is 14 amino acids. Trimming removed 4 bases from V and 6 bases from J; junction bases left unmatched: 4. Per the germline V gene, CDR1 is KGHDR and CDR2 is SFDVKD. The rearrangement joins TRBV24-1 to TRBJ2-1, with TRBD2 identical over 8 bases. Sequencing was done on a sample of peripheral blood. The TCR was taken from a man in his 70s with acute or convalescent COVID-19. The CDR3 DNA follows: TGTGCCACCAGTGAAGGACTAGCAATCAATGAGCAGTTCTTC. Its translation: CATSEGLAINEQFF.